Listed below are T cell receptor beta chains from one sample, sequenced in a study of T cell responses to AZD1222 COVID-19 vaccine. Method: immunoSEQ multiplex PCR; TCRdb's copy keeps in-frame clones and lacks some. The repertoire holds approximately 120,000 clones, with 90% as singletons. Here the sequenced sample was peripheral blood, taken on day 0 of AZD1222 vaccination. Source of these receptors: an adult in good health. Both conserved end residues are part of each CDR3. The order of the fields is clone size, D gene, J gene, V gene, CDR3 DNA, CDR3 protein. The D gene is left open where the match is weak. Rows give clone size only sometimes, using once, few, many, or a class for an expanded clone.

>NA|NA|TRBJ1-1|TRBV28
TGTGCCAGCAGTTTATCCACAGGGTTCGCTGAAGCTTTCTTT
CASSLSTGFAEAFF
>once|TRBD1|TRBJ1-2|TRBV3-1/TRBV3-2
TGTGCCAGCAGCCAGGGCGACAGGGGTTTTGGAGGCTACACCTTC
CASSQGDRGFGGYTF
>NA|NA|TRBJ2-5|TRBV28
TGTGCCAGCAGTTCGGGGTGGGAGACCCAGTACTTC
CASSSGWETQYF
>NA|NA|TRBJ1-2|TRBV5-4
TGTGCCAGCAGCTTGGCCGGGGGGGTAGGCTATAGCTACACCTTC
CASSLAGGVGYSYTF
>NA|NA|TRBJ2-1|TRBV14
TGTGCCAGCAGCCGGGGACTCCAGAGTGATGAGCAGTTCTTC
CASSRGLQSDEQFF
>NA|NA|TRBJ1-5|TRBV11-2
TGTGCCAGCAGCTTGACGCCAAATGGTCCCCAGCATTTT
CASSLTPNGPQHF
>once|NA|TRBJ2-7|TRBV6-2/TRBV6-3
TGTGCCAGCAGTTACTCGCGAGGTCACGAGCAGTACTTC
CASSYSRGHEQYF
>few|TRBD1|TRBJ1-2|TRBV5-1
TGCGCCAGCAGTCCCGACGGACAGGTCTATGGCTACACCTTC
CASSPDGQVYGYTF
>NA|TRBD1|TRBJ1-2|TRBV11-2
TGTGCCAGCAGCGATCGGGGACAGGGTCGTGATGGCTACACCTTC
CASSDRGQGRDGYTF
>NA|TRBD1|TRBJ2-7|TRBV2
TGTGCCAGCAGTGAAGGGTGGGACAGCTCCTACGAGCAGTACTTC
CASSEGWDSSYEQYF
>NA|TRBD1|TRBJ1-2|TRBV7-2
TGTGCCAGCAGCTTATTGGCAGGGGGCAACTATGGCTACACCTTC
CASSLLAGGNYGYTF
>NA|TRBD2|TRBJ2-2|TRBV19
TGTGCCAGTAGGATCGCGGGAGTAGGCACCGGGGAGCTGTTTTTT
CASRIAGVGTGELFF
>NA|NA|TRBJ2-7|TRBV7-2
TGTGCCAGCAGCTCGACCCGGGACATAAAGCAGTACTTC
CASSSTRDIKQYF
>NA|TRBD2|TRBJ2-7|TRBV10-3
TGTGCCACTAGCGGGAGCTCCTACGAGCAGTACTTC
CATSGSSYEQYF
>NA|NA|TRBJ2-2|TRBV7-2
TGTGCCAGCAGCCTGAACACCGGGGAGCTGTTTTTT
CASSLNTGELFF
>once|NA|TRBJ2-5|TRBV18
TGTGCCAGCTCACCACCGGGCAGTCAAGGCTCTCGGGGGACCCAGTACTTC
CASSPPGSQGSRGTQYF
>NA|TRBD2|TRBJ2-7|TRBV4-2
TGTGCCAGCAGCCAAGGGGTAGCGGGAGCCCGGGAGCAGTACTTC
CASSQGVAGAREQYF
>NA|NA|TRBJ2-7|TRBV19
TGTGCCAGTAGGGTCCGGGACAAGGAGCACGAGCAGTACTTC
CASRVRDKEHEQYF
>NA|NA|TRBJ1-2|TRBV6-2/TRBV6-3
TGTGCCAGCAGTTACTCGATGAATATGGGAAACTACACCTTC
CASSYSMNMGNYTF
>NA|NA|TRBJ1-3|TRBV7-9
TGTGCCAGCAGTTCGACAACTGGAAACACCATATATTTT
CASSSTTGNTIYF
>NA|NA|TRBJ2-7|TRBV2
TGTGCCAGCACCCCTGCCGGCCCGAGGGAGTACTTC
CASTPAGPREYF
>NA|NA|TRBJ1-4|TRBV30
TGTGCCTGGGGGGGCCCCGCTAATGAAAAACTGTTTTTT
CAWGGPANEKLFF
>NA|TRBD1|TRBJ1-2|TRBV25-1
TGTGCCAGCTCTGGCCCGTGGACAGGGTCCTATGGCTACACCTTC
CASSGPWTGSYGYTF
>NA|NA|TRBJ2-7|TRBV27
TGTGCCAGCAGTGGGCCGGGGGTTTACGAGCAGTACTTC
CASSGPGVYEQYF
>once|TRBD2|TRBJ2-5|TRBV11-3
TGTGCCAGCAGCCTTGGACTAGCGGGAGCGGTGGAGACCCAGTACTTC
CASSLGLAGAVETQYF
>NA|NA|TRBJ1-2|TRBV24-1
TGTGCCACCAGTGATTTGCAGGGCAACTATGGCTACACCTTC
CATSDLQGNYGYTF
>NA|TRBD2|TRBJ2-4|TRBV6-1
TGTGCCAGCAGTGAATATCCCGGACTAGCGGGAGGGCCCGGCATTCAGTACTTC
CASSEYPGLAGGPGIQYF
>NA|TRBD1|TRBJ1-4|TRBV18
TGTGCCAGCTCACCGGACAGGGGTTATGAAAAACTGTTTTTT
CASSPDRGYEKLFF
>NA|NA|TRBJ2-1|TRBV19
TGTGCCAGTAGTAAATACAATGAGCAGTTCTTC
CASSKYNEQFF
>NA|NA|TRBJ2-7|TRBV9
TGTGCCAGCAGCGTAGATTTAGGGGGCTCCTACGAGCAGTACTTC
CASSVDLGGSYEQYF
>NA|NA|TRBJ2-7|TRBV29-1
TGCAGCGTTGGACAGCCTCCCCGGGAGCAGTACTTC
CSVGQPPREQYF
>NA|TRBD2|TRBJ2-1|TRBV10-3
TGTGCCATCAGTACACCTCTAGCGGGTGAGCAGTTCTTC
CAISTPLAGEQFF
>NA|TRBD1|TRBJ2-7|TRBV5-1
TGCGCCAGCAGCCGAGAGACAGGGGGCCCCTACGAGCAGTACTTC
CASSRETGGPYEQYF
>NA|TRBD1|TRBJ1-1|TRBV27
TGTGCCAGCAGTCAGGACAGGGACACTGAAGCTTTCTTT
CASSQDRDTEAFF
>few|TRBD1|TRBJ1-3|TRBV11-2
TGTGCCAGCAGCTTAGGGGGACAGTACTCTGGAAACACCATATATTTT
CASSLGGQYSGNTIYF
>NA|TRBD2|TRBJ2-7|TRBV6-5
TGTGCCAGCCCAACTTTACTAGCGGACTCCTACGAGCAGTACTTC
CASPTLLADSYEQYF
>NA|NA|TRBJ2-1|TRBV30
TGTGCCTGGAGTGTTTGGTCCTACAATGAGCAGTTCTTC
CAWSVWSYNEQFF
>once|NA|TRBJ2-7|TRBV9
TGTGCCAGCAGCGTAGGGCTAGTATCGTACGAGCAGTACTTC
CASSVGLVSYEQYF
>NA|NA|TRBJ2-7|TRBV7-9
TGTGCCAGCAGCTCCAGCGTATCCTACGAGCAGTACTTC
CASSSSVSYEQYF
>NA|NA|TRBJ1-2|TRBV6-2/TRBV6-3
TGTGCCAGCAGCCTTACTTTGGACAGATACTATGGCTACACCTTC
CASSLTLDRYYGYTF
>NA|TRBD1|TRBJ2-7|TRBV6-6
TGTGCCAGCACCCGCTTTCCCCGGGACAGCTCCTACGAGCAGTACTTC
CASTRFPRDSSYEQYF
>NA|TRBD1|TRBJ1-1|TRBV6-5
TGTGCCAGCAGTTCGTCCACAGGGGGGAACACTGAAGCTTTCTTT
CASSSSTGGNTEAFF
>once|NA|TRBJ1-5|TRBV25-1
TGTGCCAGCAGTGAATTAGAGAATCAGCCCCAGCATTTT
CASSELENQPQHF
>NA|NA|TRBJ2-7|TRBV6-5
TGTGCCAGCAGTTACTTGGGGAATAATTACGAGCAGTACTTC
CASSYLGNNYEQYF
>NA|TRBD2|TRBJ2-2|TRBV7-2
TGTGCCAGCAGCTTAACTAGCGGGAGGGCCTCAACCGGGGAGCTGTTTTTT
CASSLTSGRASTGELFF
>NA|TRBD1|TRBJ1-2|TRBV6-5
TGTGCCAGCAGTTACGAGAACAGGGGGAGGTATGGCTACACCTTC
CASSYENRGRYGYTF
>NA|TRBD2|TRBJ2-1|TRBV7-2
TGTGCCAGCACCCCACTCGGACTAGCGGCAAACAATGAGCAGTTCTTC
CASTPLGLAANNEQFF
>NA|NA|TRBJ1-1|TRBV12-3/TRBV12-4
TGTGCCAGCAGTTGGGACCGGGTTGAAGCTTTCTTT
CASSWDRVEAFF
>once|NA|TRBJ2-2|TRBV24-1
TGTGCCACCAGACAGGGGAACACCGGGGAGCTGTTTTTT
CATRQGNTGELFF
>NA|NA|TRBJ2-7|TRBV9
TGTGCCAGCAGCGTAGGCCGGGACTCCTACGAGCAGTACTTC
CASSVGRDSYEQYF
>NA|NA|TRBJ1-2|TRBV12-3/TRBV12-4
TGTGCCAGCAGTCGACAGCAGAACTATGGCTACACCTTC
CASSRQQNYGYTF
>NA|TRBD1|TRBJ2-7|TRBV9
TGTGCCAGCAGCGCAGGGACAGGGCTCTCCTACGAGCAGTACTTC
CASSAGTGLSYEQYF
>NA|NA|TRBJ1-3|TRBV28
TGTGCCAGCAGTTTGGCAGCCGCCGGGCACAGAGGAAACACCATATATTTT
CASSLAAAGHRGNTIYF
>NA|TRBD1|TRBJ2-3|TRBV7-6
TGTGCCAGCAGCTTCCCATCCGACAGGGGGGATACGCAGTATTTT
CASSFPSDRGDTQYF
>NA|NA|TRBJ1-5|TRBV18
TGTGCCAGCTCACCCGGAAGCAATCAGCCCCAGCATTTT
CASSPGSNQPQHF
>NA|NA|TRBJ1-2|TRBV4-2
TGTGCCAGCAGCCAAGATCTTGACTATGGCTACACCTTC
CASSQDLDYGYTF
>NA|NA|TRBJ2-2|TRBV30
TGTGCCTGGACCCCAGGGGTTTTGGACACCGGGGAGCTGTTTTTT
CAWTPGVLDTGELFF